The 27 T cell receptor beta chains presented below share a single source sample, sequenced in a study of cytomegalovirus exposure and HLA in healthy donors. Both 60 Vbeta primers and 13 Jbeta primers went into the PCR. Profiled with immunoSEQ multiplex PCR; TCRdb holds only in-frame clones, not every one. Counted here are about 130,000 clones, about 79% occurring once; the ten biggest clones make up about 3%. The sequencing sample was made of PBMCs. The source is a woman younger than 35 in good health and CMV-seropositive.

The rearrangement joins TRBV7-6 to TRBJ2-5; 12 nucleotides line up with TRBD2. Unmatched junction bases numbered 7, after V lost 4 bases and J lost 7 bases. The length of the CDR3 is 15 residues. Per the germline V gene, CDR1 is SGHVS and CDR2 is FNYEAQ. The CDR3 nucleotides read TGTGCCAGCAGCTCCCTGACTAGCGGGGGAGGGACCCAGTACTTC. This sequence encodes CASSSLTSGGGTQYF. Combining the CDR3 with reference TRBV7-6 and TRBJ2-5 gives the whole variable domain GAGVSQSPRYKVTKRGQDVALRCDPISGHVSLYWYRQALGQGPEFLTYFNYEAQQDKSGLPNDRFSAERPEGSISTLTIQRTEQRDSAMYRCASSSLTSGGGTQYFGPGTRLLVL.

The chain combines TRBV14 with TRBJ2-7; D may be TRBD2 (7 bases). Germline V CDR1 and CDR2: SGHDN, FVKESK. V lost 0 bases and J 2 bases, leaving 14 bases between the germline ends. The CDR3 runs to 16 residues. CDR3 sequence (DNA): TGTGCCAGCAGCCAAGAAGGGGGGGGCAGACCCTACGAGCAGTACTTC. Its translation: CASSQEGGGRPYEQYF.

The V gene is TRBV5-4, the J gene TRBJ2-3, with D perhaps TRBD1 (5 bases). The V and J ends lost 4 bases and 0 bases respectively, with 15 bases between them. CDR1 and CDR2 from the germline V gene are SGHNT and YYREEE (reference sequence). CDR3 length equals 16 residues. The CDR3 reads CASSRMTEASTDTQYF. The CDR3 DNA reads TGTGCCAGCAGCCGTATGACAGAAGCTAGCACAGATACGCAGTATTTT.

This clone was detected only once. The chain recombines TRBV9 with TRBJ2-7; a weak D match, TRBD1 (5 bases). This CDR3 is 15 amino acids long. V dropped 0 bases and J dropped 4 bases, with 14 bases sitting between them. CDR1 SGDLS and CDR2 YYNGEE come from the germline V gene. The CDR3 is CASSVGSTGLYEQYF. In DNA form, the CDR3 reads TGTGCCAGCAGCGTAGGGTCAACAGGTTTGTACGAGCAGTACTTC.

The CDR3 loop reads CASSEEIGNTIYF. CDR3 coding DNA: TGTGCCAGCAGTGAGGAGATAGGAAACACCATATATTTT. The chain combines TRBV6-4 with TRBJ1-3; D gene uncertain. V dropped 3 bases and J dropped 4 bases, with 7 bases sitting between them. The CDR3 runs to 13 residues. CDR1 MRHNA and CDR2 SNTAGT come from the germline V gene.

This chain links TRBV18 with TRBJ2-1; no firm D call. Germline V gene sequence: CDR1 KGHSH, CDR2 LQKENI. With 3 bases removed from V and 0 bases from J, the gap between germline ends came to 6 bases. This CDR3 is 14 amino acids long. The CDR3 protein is CASSPDFSYNEQFF. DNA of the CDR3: TGTGCCAGCTCACCCGACTTCTCCTACAATGAGCAGTTCTTC.

DNA of the CDR3: TGTGCCAGCAGCTCTCGGGGGGGACTTAGCTCCTACGAGCAGTACTTC. Translated, it gives CASSSRGGLSSYEQYF. The chain employs TRBV5-4 and TRBJ2-7; 8 bases agree with TRBD2. Germline CDR1 reads SGHNT; CDR2 reads YYREEE (reference sequence). The CDR3 spans 16 residues. V shed 3 bases, J shed 0 bases, and the junction held 8 bases outside the gene matches.

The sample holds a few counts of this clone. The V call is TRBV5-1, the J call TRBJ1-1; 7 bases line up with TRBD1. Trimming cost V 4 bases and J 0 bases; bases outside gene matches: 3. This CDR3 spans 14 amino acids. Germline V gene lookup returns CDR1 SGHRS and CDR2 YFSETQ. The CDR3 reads CASSPGQMNTEAFF. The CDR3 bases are TGCGCCAGCAGCCCGGGACAGATGAACACTGAAGCTTTCTTT.

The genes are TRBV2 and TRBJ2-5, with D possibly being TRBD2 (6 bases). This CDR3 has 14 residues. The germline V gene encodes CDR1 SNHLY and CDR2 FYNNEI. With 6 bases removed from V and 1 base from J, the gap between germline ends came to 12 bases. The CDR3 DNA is TGTGCCAGCAGGACGCGGGGTATCCAAGAGACCCAGTACTTC. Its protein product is CASRTRGIQETQYF.

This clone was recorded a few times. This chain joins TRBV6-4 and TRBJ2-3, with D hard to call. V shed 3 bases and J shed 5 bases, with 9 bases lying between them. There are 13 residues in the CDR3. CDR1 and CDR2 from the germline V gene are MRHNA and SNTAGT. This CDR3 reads CASSETPKDTQYF. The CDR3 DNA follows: TGTGCCAGCAGTGAGACTCCAAAAGATACGCAGTATTTT.

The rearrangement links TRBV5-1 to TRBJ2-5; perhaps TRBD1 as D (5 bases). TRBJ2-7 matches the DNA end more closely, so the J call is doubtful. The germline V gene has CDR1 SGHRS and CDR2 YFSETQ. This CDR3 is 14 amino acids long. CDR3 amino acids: CASSPPDSFYEQYF. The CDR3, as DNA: TGCGCCAGCAGCCCACCAGACAGTTTCTACGAGCAGTACTTC.

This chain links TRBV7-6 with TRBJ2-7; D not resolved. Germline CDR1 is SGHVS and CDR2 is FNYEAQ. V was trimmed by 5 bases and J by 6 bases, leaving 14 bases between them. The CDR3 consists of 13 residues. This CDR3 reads CASSVGYQAEQYF. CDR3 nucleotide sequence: TGTGCCAGCAGCGTAGGTTACCAGGCCGAGCAGTACTTC.

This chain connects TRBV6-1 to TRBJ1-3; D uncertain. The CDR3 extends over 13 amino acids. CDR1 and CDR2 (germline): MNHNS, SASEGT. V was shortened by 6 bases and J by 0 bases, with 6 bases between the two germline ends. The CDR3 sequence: CASSGSSGNTIYF. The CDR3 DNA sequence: TGTGCCAGCAGCGGGAGCTCTGGAAACACCATATATTTT.

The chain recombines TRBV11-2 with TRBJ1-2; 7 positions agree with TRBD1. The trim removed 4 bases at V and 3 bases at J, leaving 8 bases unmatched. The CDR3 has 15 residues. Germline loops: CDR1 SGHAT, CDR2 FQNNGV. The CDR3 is CASSSTTGRDYGYTF. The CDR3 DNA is TGTGCCAGCAGCTCCACGACAGGGAGAGACTATGGCTACACCTTC.

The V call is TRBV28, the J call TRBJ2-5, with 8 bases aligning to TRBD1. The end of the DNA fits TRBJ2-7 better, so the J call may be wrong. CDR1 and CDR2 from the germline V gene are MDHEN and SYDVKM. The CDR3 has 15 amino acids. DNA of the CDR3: TGTGCCAGCAGAAGCGGACAGGGTGAATCCTACGAGCAGTACTTC. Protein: CASRSGQGESYEQYF.

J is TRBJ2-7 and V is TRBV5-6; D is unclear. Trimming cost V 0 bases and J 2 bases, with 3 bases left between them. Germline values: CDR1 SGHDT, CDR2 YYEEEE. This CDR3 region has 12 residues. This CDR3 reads CASSLAAYEQYF. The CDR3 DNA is TGTGCCAGCAGCTTGGCCGCCTACGAGCAGTACTTC. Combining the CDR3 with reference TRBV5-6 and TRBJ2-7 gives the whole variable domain DAGVTQSPTHLIKTRGQQVTLRCSPKSGHDTVSWYQQALGQGPQFIFQYYEEEERQRGNFPDRFSGHQFPNYSSELNVNALLLGDSALYLCASSLAAYEQYFGPGTRLTVT.

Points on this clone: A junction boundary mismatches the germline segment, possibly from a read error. The CDR3 is CASSFRRYGHTF. The DNA of the CDR3 is TGTGCCAGCAGTTTTCGAAGATATGGCCACACCTTC. This chain connects TRBV28 to TRBJ1-2, with unresolved D. CDR1 is MDHEN and CDR2 is SYDVKM in the germline V gene. CDR3 size: 12 residues.

The CDR3 here is CASSEVQGLSGYTF. In DNA, the CDR3 is TGTGCCAGCAGTGAGGTACAGGGTCTGAGCGGCTACACCTTC. This chain links TRBV6-1 with TRBJ1-2; a weak D match, TRBD1 (6 bases). CDR3 size: 14 residues. The V gene lost 3 bases and the J gene lost 8 bases, with 16 bases spanning the gap. Germline V gives CDR1 MNHNS, CDR2 SASEGT.

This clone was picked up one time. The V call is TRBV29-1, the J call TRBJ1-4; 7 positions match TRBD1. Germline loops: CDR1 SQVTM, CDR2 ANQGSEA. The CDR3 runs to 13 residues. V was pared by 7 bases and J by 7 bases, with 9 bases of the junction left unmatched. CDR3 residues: CSAAAGTVEKLFF. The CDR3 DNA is TGCAGCGCTGCTGCCGGGACAGTTGAAAAACTGTTTTTT.

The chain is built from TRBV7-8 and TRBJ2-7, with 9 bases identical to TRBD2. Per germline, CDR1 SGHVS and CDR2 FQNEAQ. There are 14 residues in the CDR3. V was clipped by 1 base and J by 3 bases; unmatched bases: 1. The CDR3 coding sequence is TGTGCCAGCAGCTTAGGACTAGCGGACTACGAGCAGTACTTC. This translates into CASSLGLADYEQYF.

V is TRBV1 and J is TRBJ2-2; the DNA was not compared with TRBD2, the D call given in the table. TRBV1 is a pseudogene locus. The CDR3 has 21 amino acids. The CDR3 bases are TGCACCAGCAGCCTCCCGAGAGACCCTTATAGCGGGGGGCGGGGCACCGGGGAGCTGTTTTTT. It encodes CTSSLPRDPYSGGRGTGELFF.

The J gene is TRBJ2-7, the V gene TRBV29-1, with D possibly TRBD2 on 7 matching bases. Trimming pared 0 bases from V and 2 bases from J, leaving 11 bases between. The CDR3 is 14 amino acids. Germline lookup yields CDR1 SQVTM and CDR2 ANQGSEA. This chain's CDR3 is CSVEEGGGPYEQYF. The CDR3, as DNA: TGCAGCGTTGAAGAAGGGGGGGGGCCCTACGAGCAGTACTTC.

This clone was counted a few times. CDR3 sequence reads: CASSTMTGWRNEQYF. The CDR3 DNA sequence: TGTGCCAGTTCGACCATGACAGGGTGGAGGAACGAGCAGTACTTC. The chain is built from TRBV27 and TRBJ2-7; 7 bases are a match to TRBD1. Germline CDR1 is MNHEY and CDR2 is SMNVEV (reference sequence). CDR3 length equals 15 residues. With 9 bases clipped from V and 5 bases from J, the junction kept 16 bases outside the gene matches.

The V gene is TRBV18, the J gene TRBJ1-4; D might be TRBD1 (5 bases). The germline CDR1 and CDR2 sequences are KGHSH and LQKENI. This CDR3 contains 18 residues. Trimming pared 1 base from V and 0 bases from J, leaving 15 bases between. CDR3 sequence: CASSPRSTTAATNEKLFF. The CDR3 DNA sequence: TGTGCCAGCTCACCACGATCGACGACAGCTGCAACTAATGAAAAACTGTTTTTT.

CDR3 protein: CASSRKQGFYEQYF. The CDR3 region has the DNA TGTGCCAGCAGCAGGAAACAGGGATTCTACGAGCAGTACTTC. The V and J genes are TRBV6-5 and TRBJ2-7, with a possible D match to TRBD1 (6 bases). This CDR3 is 14 amino acids long. Trimming stripped 6 bases from V and 3 bases from J, with 15 bases between. Germline CDR1 reads MNHEY; CDR2 reads SVGAGI.

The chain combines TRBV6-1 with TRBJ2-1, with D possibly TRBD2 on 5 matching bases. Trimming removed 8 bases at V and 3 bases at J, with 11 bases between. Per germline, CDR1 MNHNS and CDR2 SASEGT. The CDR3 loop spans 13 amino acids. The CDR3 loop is CASLGLLYNEQFF. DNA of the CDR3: TGTGCCAGCTTAGGACTCCTCTACAATGAGCAGTTCTTC.

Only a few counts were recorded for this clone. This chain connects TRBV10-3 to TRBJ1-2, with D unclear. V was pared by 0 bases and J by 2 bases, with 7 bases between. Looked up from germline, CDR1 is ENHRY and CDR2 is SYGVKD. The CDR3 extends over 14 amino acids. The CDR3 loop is CAISESQANYGYTF. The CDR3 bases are TGTGCCATCAGTGAGTCGCAGGCCAACTATGGCTACACCTTC.